Ten or more counts support the clone carrying this T cell receptor beta chain. The antigen is undetermined. This entry comes from a study of regulatory T cells in long-lasting Graves disease. Study results and caveats: Exclusively peripheral blood, rather than thyroid tissue, was studied. TCR diversity was lower in persistent than newly diagnosed Graves' disease.

This CDR3 is built from 16 residues. V was cut by 7 bases and J by 8 bases, with 24 bases left in between. HTBI primers from iRepertoire and Arm-PCR of CDR3 regions yielded the TCR beta libraries. In TCRdb, the multiplex PCR reads were re-called with MiXCR into one record per CDR3 protein. The sample has some 330,000 distinct CDR3 sequences; roughly 10% are singletons. Noted time point: newly diagnosed GD, antithyroid drugs for less than 3 months. Researchers made the TCR library from RNA that was extracted from PBMCs. These sequences were also reported in another study, on T cells in Graves' hyperthyroidism and ophthalmopathy. This second report adds: Patients aged 18 to 65 had newly diagnosed hyperthyroidism that had lasted under 2 months. RT-PCR in the first round (using the HTBI primer set) targeted the TCR CDR3.

The receptor was derived from a woman between 18 and 29 years old with Graves disease. The V call is TRBV12-3 or TRBV12-4, the J call TRBJ2-1; D is perhaps TRBD1 (6 bases). The specimen was peripheral blood mononuclear cells (PBMCs), collected at new diagnosis, from a patient treated with antithyroid drugs. The CDR3, as DNA: TGTGCCAGCATCTTGACCCAGGACAGCCGATCGTATGAGCAGTTCTTC. Protein product: CASILTQDSRSYEQFF.